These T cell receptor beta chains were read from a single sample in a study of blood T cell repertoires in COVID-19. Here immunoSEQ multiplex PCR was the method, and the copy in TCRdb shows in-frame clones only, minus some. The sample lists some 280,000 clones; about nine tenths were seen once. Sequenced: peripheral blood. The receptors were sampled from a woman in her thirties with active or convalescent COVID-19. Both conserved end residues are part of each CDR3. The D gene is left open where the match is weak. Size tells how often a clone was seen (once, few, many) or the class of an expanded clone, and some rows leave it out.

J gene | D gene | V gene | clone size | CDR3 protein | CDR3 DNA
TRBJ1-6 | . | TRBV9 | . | CASSVAGSRGSPLHF | TGTGCCAGCAGCGTAGCAGGGTCCAGGGGCTCACCCCTCCACTTT
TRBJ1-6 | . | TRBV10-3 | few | CAISESARTNSPLHF | TGTGCCATCAGTGAGTCCGCCAGGACAAATTCACCCCTCCACTTT
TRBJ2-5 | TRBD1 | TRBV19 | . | CASSMGTGPQETQYF | TGTGCCAGTAGTATGGGGACAGGACCTCAAGAGACCCAGTACTTC
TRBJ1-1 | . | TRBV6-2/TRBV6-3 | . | CASSGQGGVNTEAFF | TGTGCCAGCAGTGGGCAAGGAGGGGTGAACACTGAAGCTTTCTTT
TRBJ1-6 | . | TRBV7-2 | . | CASSPFSFSGYYNSPLHF | TGTGCCAGCAGCCCCTTTTCTTTTTCAGGGTATTATAATTCACCCCTCCACTTT
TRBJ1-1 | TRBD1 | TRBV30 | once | CAWSVRDSTEAFF | TGTGCCTGGAGTGTACGGGACAGCACTGAAGCTTTCTTT
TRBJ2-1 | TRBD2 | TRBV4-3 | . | CASSQGTRQFF | TGCGCCAGCAGCCAAGGGACTAGACAGTTCTTC
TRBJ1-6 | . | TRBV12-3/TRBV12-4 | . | CASSFSQSPLHF | TGTGCCAGCAGTTTTTCCCAATCACCCCTCCACTTT
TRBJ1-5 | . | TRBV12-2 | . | CASRPRTAGGETPSRNNQPQHF | TGTGCAAGTCGCCCCCGGACCGCAGGGGGCGAAACACCCTCCCGAAACAATCAGCCCCAGCATTTT
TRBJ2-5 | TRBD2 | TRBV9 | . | CASSVEGGGHQETQYF | TGTGCCAGCAGCGTAGAGGGCGGGGGGCACCAAGAGACCCAGTACTTC
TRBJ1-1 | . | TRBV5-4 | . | CASSPGLFGNTEAFF | TGTGCCAGCAGCCCGGGACTCTTTGGGAACACTGAAGCTTTCTTT
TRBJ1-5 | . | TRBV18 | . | CASSPGRDQPQHF | TGTGCCAGCTCACCAGGGCGGGATCAGCCCCAGCATTTT
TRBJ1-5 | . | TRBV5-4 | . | CASSLGGTLDQPQHF | TGTGCCAGCAGCTTGGGGGGGACACTGGATCAGCCCCAGCATTTT
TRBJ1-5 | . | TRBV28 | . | CASSFQDSRSDQPQHF | TGTGCCAGCAGTTTCCAGGACAGTAGAAGTGATCAGCCCCAGCATTTT
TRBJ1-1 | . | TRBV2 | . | CASSDPRVLNTEAFF | TGTGCCAGCAGTGATCCCAGGGTGCTGAACACTGAAGCTTTCTTT
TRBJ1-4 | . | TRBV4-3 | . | CASSQDGHPANEKLFF | TGCGCCAGCAGCCAAGACGGACACCCTGCTAATGAAAAACTGTTTTTT
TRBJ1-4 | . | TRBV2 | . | CASRRYEKLFF | TGTGCCAGCAGGAGATATGAAAAACTGTTTTTT
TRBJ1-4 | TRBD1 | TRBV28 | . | CASRDKTGGRANEKLFF | TGTGCCAGCAGGGATAAAACAGGGGGCCGAGCTAATGAAAAACTGTTTTTT
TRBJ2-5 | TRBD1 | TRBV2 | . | CASMLNGQGTGETQYF | TGTGCCAGCATGCTGAACGGACAGGGAACGGGAGAGACCCAGTACTTC
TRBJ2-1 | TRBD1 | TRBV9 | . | CASSDEDRGGDNEQFF | TGTGCCAGCAGCGACGAAGACAGGGGAGGAGACAATGAGCAGTTCTTC
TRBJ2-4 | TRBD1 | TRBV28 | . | CASSFGQGAKNIQYF | TGTGCCAGCAGTTTCGGACAGGGGGCCAAAAACATTCAGTACTTC
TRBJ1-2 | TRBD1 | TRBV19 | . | CASRSDRAYGYTF | TGTGCCAGTAGGAGCGACAGGGCGTATGGCTACACCTTC
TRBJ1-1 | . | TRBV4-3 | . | CASSQGRLEAFF | TGCGCCAGCAGCCAAGGGAGATTAGAAGCTTTCTTT
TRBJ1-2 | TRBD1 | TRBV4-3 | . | CASSQGEDRAYGYTF | TGCGCCAGCAGCCAAGGTGAGGACAGGGCTTATGGCTACACCTTC
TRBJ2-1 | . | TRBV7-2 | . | CASSLDGNYNEQFF | TGTGCCAGCAGCTTAGACGGGAACTACAATGAGCAGTTCTTC
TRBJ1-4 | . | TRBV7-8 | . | CASSFEGREKLFF | TGTGCCAGCAGCTTTGAGGGTCGGGAAAAACTGTTTTTT
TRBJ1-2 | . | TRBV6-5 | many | CASRGGSGSYGYTF | TGTGCCAGTAGAGGGGGTAGTGGAAGCTATGGCTACACCTTC
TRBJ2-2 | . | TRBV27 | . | CASSSRNTGELFF | TGTGCCAGCAGTTCCCGGAACACCGGGGAGCTGTTTTTT
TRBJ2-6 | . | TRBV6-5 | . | CASRSLAGANVLTF | TGTGCCAGTCGATCCTTGGCCGGGGCCAACGTCCTGACTTTC
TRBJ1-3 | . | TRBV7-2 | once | CASSPGGFSGNTIYF | TGTGCCAGCAGCCCGGGGGGTTTCTCTGGAAACACCATATATTTT
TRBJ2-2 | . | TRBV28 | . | CATRGGANTGELFF | TGTGCCACCCGAGGGGGGGCGAACACCGGGGAGCTGTTTTTT
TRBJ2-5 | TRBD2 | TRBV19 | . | CASSIAAGGLQETQYF | TGTGCCAGTAGTATAGCCGCGGGGGGGCTCCAAGAGACCCAGTACTTC
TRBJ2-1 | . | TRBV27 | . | CASSLNRGGNEQFF | TGTGCCAGCAGTTTAAACAGGGGAGGCAATGAGCAGTTCTTC
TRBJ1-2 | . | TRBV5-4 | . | CASSMGGGASGYTF | TGTGCCAGCAGCATGGGAGGGGGGGCAAGTGGCTACACCTTC
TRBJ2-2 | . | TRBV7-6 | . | CASSLDGGANTGELFF | TGTGCCAGCAGCTTAGACGGCGGGGCGAACACCGGGGAGCTGTTTTTT
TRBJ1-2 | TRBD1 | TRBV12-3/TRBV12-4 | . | CASSADRGYGYTF | TGTGCCAGCAGTGCCGACAGGGGCTATGGCTACACCTTC
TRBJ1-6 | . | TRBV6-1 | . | CASSAPRAGGDSPLHF | TGTGCCAGCAGTGCGCCCCGGGCCGGGGGGGATTCACCCCTCCACTTT